This TCR beta chain was captured in a study of chemoradiotherapy in HPV16-positive cancers. Looking at the study overall: Candidate HPV-specific T-cell clones and common TCR motifs came from functional assays in a couple of HPV16-positive patients. Regarding the study as a whole: Candidate HPV-specific clones and E7-related TCR motifs grew in tumor during treatment. Only a couple of HPV16-positive patients supplied the functional HPV-specificity definition.

Assay used: immunoSEQ multiplex PCR; TCRdb lists only in-frame clones, some missing. The table records about 35,000 clones, approximately 90% of them present only once. As for this clone: Its antigen remains unknown.

The junction had 9 bases not matched to a gene; V was cut back by 5 bases and J by 6 bases. There are 15 residues in the CDR3. CDR1 SGHTA and CDR2 FQGNSA come from the germline V gene. The source material was blood, sampled from a patient who underwent chemoradiotherapy. This sequence joins TRBV7-2 and TRBJ2-2; TRBD2 matches at 7 bases. The TCR sequence derives from a human donor with HPV-associated anogenital cancer. CDR3 sequence: CASSPGGSGPGELFF. CDR3 bases: TGTGCCAGCAGCCCGGGAGGAAGTGGACCCGGGGAGCTGTTTTTT.